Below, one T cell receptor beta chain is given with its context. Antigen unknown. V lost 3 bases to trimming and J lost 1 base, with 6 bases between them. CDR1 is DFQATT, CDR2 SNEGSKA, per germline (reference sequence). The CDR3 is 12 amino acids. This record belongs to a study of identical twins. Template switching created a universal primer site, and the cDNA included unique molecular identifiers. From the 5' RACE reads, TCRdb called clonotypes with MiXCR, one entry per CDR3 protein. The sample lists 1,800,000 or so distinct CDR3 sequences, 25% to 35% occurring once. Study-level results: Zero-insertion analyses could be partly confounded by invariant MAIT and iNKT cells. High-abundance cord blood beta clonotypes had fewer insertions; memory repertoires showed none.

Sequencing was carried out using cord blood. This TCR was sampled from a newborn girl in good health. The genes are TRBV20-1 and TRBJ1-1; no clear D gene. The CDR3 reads CSASIRNTEAFF. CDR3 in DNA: TGCAGTGCTAGTATAAGGAACACTGAAGCTTTCTTT.